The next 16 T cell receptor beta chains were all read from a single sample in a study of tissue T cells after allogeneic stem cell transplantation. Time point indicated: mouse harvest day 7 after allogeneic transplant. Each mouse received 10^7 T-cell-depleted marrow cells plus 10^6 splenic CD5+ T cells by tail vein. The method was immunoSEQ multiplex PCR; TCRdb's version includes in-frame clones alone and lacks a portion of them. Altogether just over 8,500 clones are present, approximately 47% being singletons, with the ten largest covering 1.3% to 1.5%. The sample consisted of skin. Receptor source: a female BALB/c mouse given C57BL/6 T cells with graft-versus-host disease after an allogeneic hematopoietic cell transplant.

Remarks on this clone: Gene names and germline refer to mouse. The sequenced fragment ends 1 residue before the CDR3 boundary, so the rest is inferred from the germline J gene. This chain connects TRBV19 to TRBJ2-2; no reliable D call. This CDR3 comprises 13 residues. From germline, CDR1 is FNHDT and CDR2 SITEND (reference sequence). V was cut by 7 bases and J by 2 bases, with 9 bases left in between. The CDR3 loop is CASRTPNTGQLYF. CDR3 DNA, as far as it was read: TGTGCCAGCCGAACACCTAACACCGGGCAGCTCTAC.

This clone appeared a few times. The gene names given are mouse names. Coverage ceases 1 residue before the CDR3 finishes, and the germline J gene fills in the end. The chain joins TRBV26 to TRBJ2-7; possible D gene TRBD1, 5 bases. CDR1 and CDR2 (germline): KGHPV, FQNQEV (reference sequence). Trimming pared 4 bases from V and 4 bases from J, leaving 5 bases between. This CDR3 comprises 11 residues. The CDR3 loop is CASSRQYEQYF. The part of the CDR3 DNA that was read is TGTGCCAGCAGTCGACAGTATGAACAGTAC.

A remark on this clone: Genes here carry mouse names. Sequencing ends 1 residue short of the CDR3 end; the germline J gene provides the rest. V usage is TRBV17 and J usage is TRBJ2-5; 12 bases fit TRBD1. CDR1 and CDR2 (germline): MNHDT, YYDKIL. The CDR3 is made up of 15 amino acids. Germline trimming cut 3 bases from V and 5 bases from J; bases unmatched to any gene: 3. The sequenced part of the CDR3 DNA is TGTGCTAGCAGTAGGCGGGACAGGGGGCCAGACACCCAGTAC. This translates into CASSRRDRGPDTQY. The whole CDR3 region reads CASSRRDRGPDTQYF.

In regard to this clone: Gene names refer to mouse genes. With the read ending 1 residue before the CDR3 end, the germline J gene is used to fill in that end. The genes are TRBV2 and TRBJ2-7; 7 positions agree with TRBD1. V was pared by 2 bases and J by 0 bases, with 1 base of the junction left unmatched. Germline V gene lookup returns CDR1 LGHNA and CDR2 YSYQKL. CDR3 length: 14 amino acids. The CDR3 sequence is CASSQQGDSYEQYF. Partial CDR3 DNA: TGTGCCAGCAGCCAACAGGGGGACTCCTATGAACAGTAC.

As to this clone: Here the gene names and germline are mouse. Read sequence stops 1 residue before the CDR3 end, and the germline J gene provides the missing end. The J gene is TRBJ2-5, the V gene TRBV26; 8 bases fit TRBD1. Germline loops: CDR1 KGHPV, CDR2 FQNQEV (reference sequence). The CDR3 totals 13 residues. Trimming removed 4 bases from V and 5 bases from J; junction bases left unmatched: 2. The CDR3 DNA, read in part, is TGTGCCAGCAGTCCCGACAGGGGAGACACCCAGTAC. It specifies CASSPDRGDTQY. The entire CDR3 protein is CASSPDRGDTQYF.

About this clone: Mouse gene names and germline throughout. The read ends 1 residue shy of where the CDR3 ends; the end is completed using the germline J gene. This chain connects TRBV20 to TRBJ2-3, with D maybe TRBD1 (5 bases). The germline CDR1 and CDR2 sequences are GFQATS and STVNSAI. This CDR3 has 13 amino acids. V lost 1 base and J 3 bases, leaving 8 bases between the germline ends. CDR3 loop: CGARGAGAETLYF. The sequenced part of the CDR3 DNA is TGTGGTGCTAGGGGGGCAGGGGCAGAAACGCTGTAT.

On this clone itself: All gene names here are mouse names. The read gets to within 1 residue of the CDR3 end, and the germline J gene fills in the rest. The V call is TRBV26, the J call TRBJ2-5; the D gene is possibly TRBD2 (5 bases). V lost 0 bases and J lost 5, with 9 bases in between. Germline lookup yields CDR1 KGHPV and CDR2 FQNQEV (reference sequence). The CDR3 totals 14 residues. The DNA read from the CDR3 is TGTGCCAGCAGTCTGTCTGGGGTGAGAGACACCCAGTAC. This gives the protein CASSLSGVRDTQY. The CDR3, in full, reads CASSLSGVRDTQYF.

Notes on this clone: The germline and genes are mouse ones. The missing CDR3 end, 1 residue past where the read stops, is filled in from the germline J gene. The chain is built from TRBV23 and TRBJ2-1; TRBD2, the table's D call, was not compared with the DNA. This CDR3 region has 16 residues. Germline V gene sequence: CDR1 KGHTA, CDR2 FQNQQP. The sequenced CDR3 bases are TGCTCCAGCAGTCAATCGATTGGGGGGGCTGGAGCTGAGCAGTTC. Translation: CSSSQSIGGAGAEQF. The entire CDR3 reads CSSSQSIGGAGAEQFF.

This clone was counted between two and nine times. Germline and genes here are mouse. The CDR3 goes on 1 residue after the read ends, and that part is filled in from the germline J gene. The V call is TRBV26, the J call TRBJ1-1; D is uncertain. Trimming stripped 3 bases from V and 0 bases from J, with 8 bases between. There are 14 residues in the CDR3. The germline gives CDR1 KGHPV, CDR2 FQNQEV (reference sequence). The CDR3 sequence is CASSLEGTNTEVFF. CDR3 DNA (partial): TGTGCCAGCAGTCTAGAAGGGACAAACACAGAAGTCTTC.

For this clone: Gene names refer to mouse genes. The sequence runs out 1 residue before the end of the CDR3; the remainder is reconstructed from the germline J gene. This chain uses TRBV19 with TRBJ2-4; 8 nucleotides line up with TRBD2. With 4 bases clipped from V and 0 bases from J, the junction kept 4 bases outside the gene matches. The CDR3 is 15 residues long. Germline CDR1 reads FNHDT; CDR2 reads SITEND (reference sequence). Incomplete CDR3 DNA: TGTGCCAGCAGTCGACTGGGGTCTAGTCAAAACACCTTGTAC. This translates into CASSRLGSSQNTLY. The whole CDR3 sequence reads CASSRLGSSQNTLYF.

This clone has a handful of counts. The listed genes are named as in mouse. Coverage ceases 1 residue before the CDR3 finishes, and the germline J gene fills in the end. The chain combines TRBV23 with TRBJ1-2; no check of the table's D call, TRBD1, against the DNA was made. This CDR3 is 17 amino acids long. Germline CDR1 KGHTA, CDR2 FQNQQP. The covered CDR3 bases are TGCTCCAGCAGTCAATCGTCCCAGGGGGGTGCAAACTCCGACTACACC. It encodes CSSSQSSQGGANSDYT. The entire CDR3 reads CSSSQSSQGGANSDYTF. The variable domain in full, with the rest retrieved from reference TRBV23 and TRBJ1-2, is DAAVTQKPRYLIKMKGQEAEMKCIPEKGHTAVFWYQQKQSKELKFLIYFQNQQPLDQIDMVKERFSAVCPSSSLCSLGIRTCEAEDSALYLCSSSQSSQGGANSDYTFGSGTRLLVI.

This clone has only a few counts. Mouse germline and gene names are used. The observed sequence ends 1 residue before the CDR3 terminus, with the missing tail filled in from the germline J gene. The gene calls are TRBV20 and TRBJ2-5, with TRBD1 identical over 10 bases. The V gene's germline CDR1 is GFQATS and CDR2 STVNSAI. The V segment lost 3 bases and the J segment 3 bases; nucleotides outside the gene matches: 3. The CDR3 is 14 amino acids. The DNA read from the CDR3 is TGTGGTGCTAGCCGGGACAGGGGACAAGACACCCAGTAC. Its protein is CGASRDRGQDTQY. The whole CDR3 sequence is CGASRDRGQDTQYF.

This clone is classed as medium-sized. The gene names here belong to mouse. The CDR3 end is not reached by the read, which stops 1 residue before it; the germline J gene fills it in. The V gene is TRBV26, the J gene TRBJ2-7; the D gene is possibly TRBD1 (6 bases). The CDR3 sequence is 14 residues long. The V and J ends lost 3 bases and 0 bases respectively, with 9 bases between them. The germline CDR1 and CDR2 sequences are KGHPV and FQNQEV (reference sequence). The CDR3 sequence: CASSLTGSSYEQYF. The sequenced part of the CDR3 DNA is TGTGCCAGCAGTCTAACAGGGAGCTCCTATGAACAGTAC.

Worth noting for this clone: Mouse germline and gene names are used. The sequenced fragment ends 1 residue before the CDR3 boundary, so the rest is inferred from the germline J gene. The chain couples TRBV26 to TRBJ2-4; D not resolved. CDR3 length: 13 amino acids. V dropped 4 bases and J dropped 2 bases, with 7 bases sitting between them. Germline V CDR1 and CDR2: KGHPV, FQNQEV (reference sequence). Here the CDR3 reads CASSRGDQNTLYF. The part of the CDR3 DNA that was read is TGTGCCAGCAGTCGCGGGGATCAAAACACCTTGTAC.

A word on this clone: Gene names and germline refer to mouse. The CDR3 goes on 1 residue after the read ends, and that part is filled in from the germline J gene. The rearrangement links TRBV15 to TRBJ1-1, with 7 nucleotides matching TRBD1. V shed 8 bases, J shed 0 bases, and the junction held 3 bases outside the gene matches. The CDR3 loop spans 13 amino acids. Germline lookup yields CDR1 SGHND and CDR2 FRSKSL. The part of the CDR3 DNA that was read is TGTGCCAGCGGGGGACAGACAAACACAGAAGTCTTC. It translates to CASGGQTNTEVF. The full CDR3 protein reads CASGGQTNTEVFF. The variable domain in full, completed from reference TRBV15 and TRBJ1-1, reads DAGVTQTPRHEVAEKGQTIILKCEPVSGHNDLFWYRQTKIQGLELLSYFRSKSLMEDGGAFKDRFKAEMLNSSFSTLKIQPTEPKDSAVYLCASGGQTNTEVFFGKGTRLTVV.

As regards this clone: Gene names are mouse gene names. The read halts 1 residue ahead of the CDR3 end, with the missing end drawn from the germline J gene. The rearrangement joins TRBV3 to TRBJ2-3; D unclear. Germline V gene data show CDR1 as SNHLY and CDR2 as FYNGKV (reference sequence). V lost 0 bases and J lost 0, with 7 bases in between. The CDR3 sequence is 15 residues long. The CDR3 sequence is CASSLARFSAETLYF. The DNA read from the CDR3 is TGTGCCAGCAGCTTAGCCAGATTTAGTGCAGAAACGCTGTAT.